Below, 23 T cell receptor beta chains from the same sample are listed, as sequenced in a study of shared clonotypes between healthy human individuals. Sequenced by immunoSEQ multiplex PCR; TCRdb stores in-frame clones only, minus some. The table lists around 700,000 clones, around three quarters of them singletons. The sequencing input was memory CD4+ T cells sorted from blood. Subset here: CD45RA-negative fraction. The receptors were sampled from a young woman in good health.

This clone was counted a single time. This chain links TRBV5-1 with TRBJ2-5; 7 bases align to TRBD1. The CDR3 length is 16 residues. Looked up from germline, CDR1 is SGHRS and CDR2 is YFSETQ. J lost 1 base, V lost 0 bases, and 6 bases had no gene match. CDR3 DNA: TGCGCCAGCAGCTTGGCCACCGGGACAGCCCAAGAGACCCAGTACTTC. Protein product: CASSLATGTAQETQYF.

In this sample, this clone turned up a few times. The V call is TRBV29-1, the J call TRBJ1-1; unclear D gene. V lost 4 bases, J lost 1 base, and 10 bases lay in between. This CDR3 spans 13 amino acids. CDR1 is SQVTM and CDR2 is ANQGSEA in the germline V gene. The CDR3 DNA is TGCAGCGTTGGTCGGCCGGAGAACACTGAAGCTTTCTTT. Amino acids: CSVGRPENTEAFF. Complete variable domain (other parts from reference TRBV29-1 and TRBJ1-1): SAVISQKPSRDICQRGTSLTIQCQVDSQVTMMFWYRQQPGQSLTLIATANQGSEATYESGFVIDKFPISRPNLTFSTLTVSNMSPEDSSIYLCSVGRPENTEAFFGQGTRLTVV.

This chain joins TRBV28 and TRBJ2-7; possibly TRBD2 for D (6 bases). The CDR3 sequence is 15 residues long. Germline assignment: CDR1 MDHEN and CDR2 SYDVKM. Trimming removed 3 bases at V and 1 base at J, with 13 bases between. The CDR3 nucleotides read TGTGCCAGCAGTTTGGGCGGGAAGACATCCTACGAGCAGTACTTC. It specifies CASSLGGKTSYEQYF.

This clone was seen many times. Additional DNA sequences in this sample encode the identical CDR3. The CDR3, as DNA: TGTGCCAGCAGTACGCAGAGGGACACTGAAGCTTTCTTT. As protein: CASSTQRDTEAFF. The V and J genes are TRBV7-3 and TRBJ1-1; the D is unclear. The V gene lost 6 bases and the J gene lost 3 bases, with 11 bases spanning the gap. The CDR3 length is 13 residues. Germline V gene data show CDR1 as SGHTA and CDR2 as FQGTGA. Together with reference TRBV7-3 and TRBJ1-1, the CDR3 gives the full variable domain: GAGVSQTPSNKVTEKGKYVELRCDPISGHTALYWYRQSLGQGPEFLIYFQGTGAADDSGLPNDRFFAVRPEGSVSTLKIQRTERGDSAVYLCASSTQRDTEAFFGQGTRLTVV.

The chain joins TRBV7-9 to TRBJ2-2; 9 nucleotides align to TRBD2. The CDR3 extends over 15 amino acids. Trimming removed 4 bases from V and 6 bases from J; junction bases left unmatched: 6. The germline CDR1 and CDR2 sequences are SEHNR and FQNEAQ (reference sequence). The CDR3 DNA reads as TGTGCCAGCAGCTGGTTAGCGGGAGAGGCCGGGGAGCTGTTTTTT. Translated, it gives CASSWLAGEAGELFF.

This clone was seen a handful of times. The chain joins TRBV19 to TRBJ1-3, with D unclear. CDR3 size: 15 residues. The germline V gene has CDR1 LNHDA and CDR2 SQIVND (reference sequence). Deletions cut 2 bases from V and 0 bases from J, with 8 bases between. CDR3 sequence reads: CASSIRAGSGNTIYF. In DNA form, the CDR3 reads TGTGCCAGTAGTATACGGGCGGGCTCTGGAAACACCATATATTTT.

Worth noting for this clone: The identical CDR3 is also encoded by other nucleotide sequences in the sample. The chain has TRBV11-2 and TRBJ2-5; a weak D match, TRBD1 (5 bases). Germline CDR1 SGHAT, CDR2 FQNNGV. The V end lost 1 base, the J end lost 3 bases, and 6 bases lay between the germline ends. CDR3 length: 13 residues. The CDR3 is CASSLGREETQYF. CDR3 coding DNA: TGTGCCAGCAGCTTAGGCAGGGAAGAGACCCAGTACTTC.

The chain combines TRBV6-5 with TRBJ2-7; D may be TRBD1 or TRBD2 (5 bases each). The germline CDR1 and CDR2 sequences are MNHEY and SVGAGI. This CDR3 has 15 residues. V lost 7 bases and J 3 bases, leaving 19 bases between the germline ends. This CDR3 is CASIGTARVNYEQYF. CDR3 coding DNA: TGTGCCAGCATTGGGACGGCAAGGGTAAACTACGAGCAGTACTTC.

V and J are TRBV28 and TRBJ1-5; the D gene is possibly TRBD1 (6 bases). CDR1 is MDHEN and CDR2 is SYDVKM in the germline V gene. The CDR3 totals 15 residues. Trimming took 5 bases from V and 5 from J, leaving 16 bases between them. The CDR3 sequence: CASSTPWGAHQPQHF. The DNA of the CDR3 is TGTGCCAGCAGTACCCCCTGGGGGGCTCATCAGCCCCAGCATTTT.

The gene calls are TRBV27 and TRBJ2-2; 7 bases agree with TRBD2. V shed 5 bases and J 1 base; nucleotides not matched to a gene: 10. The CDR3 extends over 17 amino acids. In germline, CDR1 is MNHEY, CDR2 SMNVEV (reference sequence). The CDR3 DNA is TGTGCCAGCAGTGAACTCGGGCTAGCGGTGAACACCGGGGAGCTGTTTTTT. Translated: CASSELGLAVNTGELFF.

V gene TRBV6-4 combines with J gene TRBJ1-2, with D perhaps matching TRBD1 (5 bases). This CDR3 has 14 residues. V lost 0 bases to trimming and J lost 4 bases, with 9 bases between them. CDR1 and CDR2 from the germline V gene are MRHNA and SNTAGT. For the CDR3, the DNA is TGTGCCAGCAGTGACTCGATCAGGGCCTATGGCTACACCTTC. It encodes CASSDSIRAYGYTF.

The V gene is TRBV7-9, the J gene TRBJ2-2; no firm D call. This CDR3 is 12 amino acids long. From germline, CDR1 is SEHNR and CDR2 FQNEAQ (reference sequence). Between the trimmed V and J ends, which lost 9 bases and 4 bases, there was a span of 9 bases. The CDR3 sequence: CARGKSTGELFF. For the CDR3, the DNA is TGTGCCAGGGGGAAGTCCACCGGGGAGCTGTTTTTT.

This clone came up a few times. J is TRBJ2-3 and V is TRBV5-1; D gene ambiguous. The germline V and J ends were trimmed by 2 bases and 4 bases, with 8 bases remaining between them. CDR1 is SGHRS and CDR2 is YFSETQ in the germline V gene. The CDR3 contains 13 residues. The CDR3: CASSLAVPDTQYF. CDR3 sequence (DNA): TGCGCCAGCAGCTTAGCAGTCCCAGATACGCAGTATTTT.

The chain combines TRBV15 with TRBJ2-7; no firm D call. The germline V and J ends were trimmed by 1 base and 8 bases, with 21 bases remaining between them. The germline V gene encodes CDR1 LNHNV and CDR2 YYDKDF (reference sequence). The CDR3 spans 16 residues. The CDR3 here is CATSRGRTATLVQQYF. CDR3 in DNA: TGTGCCACCAGCAGAGGGCGGACGGCTACACTTGTACAGCAGTACTTC. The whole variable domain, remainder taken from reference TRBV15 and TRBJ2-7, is DAMVIQNPRYQVTQFGKPVTLSCSQTLNHNVMYWYQQKSSQAPKLLFHYYDKDFNNEADTPDNFQSRRPNTSFCFLDIRSPGLGDTAMYLCATSRGRTATLVQQYFGPGTRLTVT.

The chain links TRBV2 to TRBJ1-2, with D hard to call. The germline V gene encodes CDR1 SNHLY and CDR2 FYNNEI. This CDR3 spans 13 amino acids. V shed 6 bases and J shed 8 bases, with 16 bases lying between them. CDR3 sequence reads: CASSPYGGIGYTF. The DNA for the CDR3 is TGTGCCAGCAGCCCCTACGGTGGTATAGGCTACACCTTC.

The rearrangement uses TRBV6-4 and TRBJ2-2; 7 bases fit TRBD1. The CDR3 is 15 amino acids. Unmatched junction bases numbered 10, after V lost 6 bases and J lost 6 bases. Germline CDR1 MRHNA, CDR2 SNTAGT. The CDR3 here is CASSGQATGAGELFF. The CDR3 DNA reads TGTGCCAGCAGCGGACAGGCTACCGGAGCCGGGGAGCTGTTTTTT.

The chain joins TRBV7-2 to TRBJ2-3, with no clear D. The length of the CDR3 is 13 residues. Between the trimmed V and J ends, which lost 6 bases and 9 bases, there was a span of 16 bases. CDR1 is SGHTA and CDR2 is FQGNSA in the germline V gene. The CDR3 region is CASSPMRSSTQYF. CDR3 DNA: TGTGCCAGCAGTCCTATGAGGTCCTCAACGCAGTATTTT. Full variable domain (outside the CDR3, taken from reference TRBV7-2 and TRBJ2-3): GAGVSQSPSNKVTEKGKDVELRCDPISGHTALYWYRQSLGQGLEFLIYFQGNSAPDKSGLPSDRFSAERTGGSVSTLTIQRTQQEDSAVYLCASSPMRSSTQYFGPGTRLTVL.

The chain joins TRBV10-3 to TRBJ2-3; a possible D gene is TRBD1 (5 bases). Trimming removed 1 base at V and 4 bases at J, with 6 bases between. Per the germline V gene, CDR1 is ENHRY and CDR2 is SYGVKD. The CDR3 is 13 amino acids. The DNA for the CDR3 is TGTGCCATCAGTGAGTTAGGGGCAGATACGCAGTATTTT. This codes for CAISELGADTQYF.

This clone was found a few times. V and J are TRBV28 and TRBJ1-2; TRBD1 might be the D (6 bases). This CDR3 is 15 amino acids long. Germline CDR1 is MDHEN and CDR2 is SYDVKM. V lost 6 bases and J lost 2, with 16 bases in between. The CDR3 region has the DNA TGTGCCAGCAGCCTAGGGCAGGGGCACAACTATGGCTACACCTTC. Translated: CASSLGQGHNYGYTF.

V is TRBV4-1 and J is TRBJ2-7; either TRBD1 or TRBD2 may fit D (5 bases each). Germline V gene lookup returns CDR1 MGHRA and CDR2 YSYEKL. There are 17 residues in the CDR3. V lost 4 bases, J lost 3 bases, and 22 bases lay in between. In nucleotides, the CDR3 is TGCGCCAGCAGCCGTGCGGGTGGGACCACCCTGAACTACGAGCAGTACTTC. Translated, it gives CASSRAGGTTLNYEQYF.

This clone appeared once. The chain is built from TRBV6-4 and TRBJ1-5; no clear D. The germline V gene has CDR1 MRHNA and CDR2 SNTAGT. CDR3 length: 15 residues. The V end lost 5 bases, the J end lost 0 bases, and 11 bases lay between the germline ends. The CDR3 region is CASSSTVYSNQPQHF. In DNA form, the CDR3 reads TGTGCCAGCAGTAGCACTGTCTATAGCAATCAGCCCCAGCATTTT.

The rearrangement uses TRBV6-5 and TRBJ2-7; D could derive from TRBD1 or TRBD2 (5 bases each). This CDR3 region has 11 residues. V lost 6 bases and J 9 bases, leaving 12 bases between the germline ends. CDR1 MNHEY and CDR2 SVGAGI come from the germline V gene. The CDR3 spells CASRNGAVQYF. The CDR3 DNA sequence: TGTGCCAGCAGGAACGGGGCGGTGCAGTACTTC.

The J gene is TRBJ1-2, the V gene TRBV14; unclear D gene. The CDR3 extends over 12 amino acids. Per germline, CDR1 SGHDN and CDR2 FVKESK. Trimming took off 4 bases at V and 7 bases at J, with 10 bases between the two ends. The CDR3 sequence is CASSPGTGGYTF. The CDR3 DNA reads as TGTGCCAGCAGCCCAGGAACGGGTGGCTACACCTTC.